The clone carrying this T cell receptor beta chain has only a few counts. This entry belongs to a study of shared T cell receptors in the human thymus. Libraries were prepared by immunoSEQ multiplex PCR; TCRdb keeps only in-frame clonotypes and omits some of them. The table lists over 650,000 clones, about 90% of them singletons. Germline lookup yields CDR1 LGHNT and CDR2 FRNRAP. Unmatched junction bases numbered 12, after V lost 6 bases and J lost 0 bases. The CDR3 covers 18 residues. The same sample was also studied in work on human thymus T cells.

The source of this sequence is a boy younger than two with a congenital heart defect. Sequencing input: thymocytes. The V gene is TRBV12-5, the J gene TRBJ2-3, with 10 bases fitting TRBD2. The CDR3 reads CASGLGQIAGGSTDTQYF. CDR3 nucleotides: TGTGCTAGTGGCCTGGGGCAGATAGCGGGAGGAAGCACAGATACGCAGTATTTT. Filled out from reference TRBV12-5 and TRBJ2-3, the complete variable domain reads DARVTQTPRHKVTEMGQEVTMRCQPILGHNTVFWYRQTMMQGLELLAYFRNRAPLDDSGMPKDRFSAEMPDATLATLKIQPSEPRDSAVYFCASGLGQIAGGSTDTQYFGPGTRLTVL.